Below are 24 T cell receptor beta chains sequenced from a single sample in a study of STAT3 mutations in large granular lymphocyte leukemia. Their antigens are not known. Study observations and caveats: In T-cell large granular lymphocyte leukemia, about half of patients showed multiple immunodominant subclonotypes.

The data were produced by immunoSEQ multiplex PCR, yet TCRdb's version contains in-frame clones alone and is incomplete. Here the sample spans several thousand clones, 80% to 95% being singletons. Sequenced input: peripheral blood mononuclear cells. These receptor sequences come from a man aged 55 to 70 with T-cell large granular lymphocyte leukemia. Some clones in this sample may be carry-over from other donors' samples.

J is TRBJ2-5 and V is TRBV4-1; no reliable D call. The germline V gene encodes CDR1 MGHRA and CDR2 YSYEKL. The germline V and J ends were trimmed by 1 base and 5 bases, with 8 bases remaining between them. CDR3 size: 13 residues. CDR3 loop: CASSQVVAETQYF. The CDR3 DNA follows: TGCGCCAGCAGCCAAGTGGTGGCGGAGACCCAGTACTTC.

This rearrangement joins TRBV29-1 to TRBJ1-1; D may be TRBD1 (6 bases). CDR1 and CDR2 from the germline V gene are SQVTM and ANQGSEA. Trimming removed 5 bases at V and 3 bases at J, with 13 bases between. This CDR3 is 13 amino acids long. CDR3 sequence: CSVLNRADTEAFF. The CDR3 region has the DNA TGCAGCGTTTTGAACAGGGCCGACACTGAAGCTTTCTTT.

V gene TRBV30 combines with J gene TRBJ1-2, with D perhaps matching TRBD1 (5 bases). Looked up from germline, CDR1 is GTSNPN and CDR2 is SVGIG (reference sequence). The CDR3 is 15 amino acids. The V gene lost 1 base and the J gene lost 6 bases, with 18 bases spanning the gap. Written as DNA, the CDR3 is TGTGCCTGGAGTGAAACCTCTAAGGGACTTCATGGCTACACCTTC. Residues: CAWSETSKGLHGYTF.

This clone was counted once. The V gene is TRBV30, the J gene TRBJ1-5; D unclear. Germline CDR1 GTSNPN, CDR2 SVGIG (reference sequence). The CDR3 totals 15 residues. Trimming pared 2 bases from V and 6 bases from J, leaving 17 bases between. This CDR3 reads CAWSTSRRAGQPQHF. CDR3 bases: TGTGCCTGGAGTACCTCTAGGAGGGCCGGTCAGCCCCAGCATTTT. Together with reference TRBV30 and TRBJ1-5, the CDR3 gives the full variable domain: SQTIHQWPATLVQPVGSPLSLECTVEGTSNPNLYWYRQAAGRGLQLLFYSVGIGQISSEVPQNLSASRPQDRQFILSSKKLLLSDSGFYLCAWSTSRRAGQPQHFGDGTRLSIL.

The chain is built from TRBV18 and TRBJ2-2, with 12 nucleotides matching TRBD1. The trim removed 4 bases at V and 5 bases at J, leaving 5 bases unmatched. This CDR3 contains 16 residues. The V gene's germline CDR1 is KGHSH and CDR2 LQKENI. The CDR3 nucleotides read TGTGCCAGCTCACGACCGGGACAGGGGGCAACCGGGGAGCTGTTTTTT. Encoded protein: CASSRPGQGATGELFF.

The chain combines TRBV30 with TRBJ2-7; 8 positions match TRBD2. The CDR3 is made up of 15 amino acids. The V gene end was trimmed by 1 base and the J gene end by 2 bases; junction bases not matched to a gene: 7. Germline lookup yields CDR1 GTSNPN and CDR2 SVGIG (reference sequence). The CDR3 region is CAWSGVGRGAYEQYF. In nucleotides, the CDR3 is TGTGCCTGGAGTGGGGTCGGGAGGGGCGCCTACGAGCAGTACTTC.

A few counts support this clone. The genes are TRBV5-4 and TRBJ1-5, with D perhaps TRBD1 (5 bases). Trimming took 3 bases from V and 3 from J, leaving 10 bases between them. Germline V gene sequence: CDR1 SGHNT, CDR2 YYREEE (reference sequence). This CDR3 contains 14 residues. The CDR3 DNA sequence: TGTGCCAGCAGCTCCCGGGGGGACAATCAGCCCCAGCATTTT. Translated: CASSSRGDNQPQHF.

The rearrangement joins TRBV5-1 to TRBJ2-7; D is undetermined. Trimming removed 0 bases from V and 0 bases from J, with 13 bases in between. The CDR3 length is 16 residues. Germline V CDR1 and CDR2: SGHRS, YFSETQ. The CDR3: CASSLAPGGGSYEQYF. CDR3 nucleotides: TGCGCCAGCAGCTTGGCCCCTGGCGGCGGCTCCTACGAGCAGTACTTC.

In this sample, this clone turned up a few times. This rearrangement joins TRBV6-6 to TRBJ2-7; D remains unclear. V lost 6 bases, J lost 5 bases, and 17 bases lay in between. This CDR3 comprises 14 residues. CDR1 is MNHNY, CDR2 SVGAGI, per germline (reference sequence). The CDR3, as DNA: TGTGCCAGCAGCCGTACAAAAGACAACCACGAGCAGTACTTC. It encodes CASSRTKDNHEQYF.

This chain joins TRBV7-9 and TRBJ2-7, with D maybe TRBD2 (6 bases). Deletions cut 2 bases from V and 3 bases from J, with 11 bases between. CDR1 is SEHNR and CDR2 is FQNEAQ in the germline V gene (reference sequence). This CDR3 has 14 residues. The CDR3 coding sequence is TGTGCCAGCAGCTTAACAATCGGGAGCTACGAGCAGTACTTC. Translated: CASSLTIGSYEQYF.

The chain couples TRBV2 to TRBJ2-7, with D uncertain. The CDR3 spans 13 residues. The V gene's germline CDR1 is SNHLY and CDR2 FYNNEI. V lost 5 bases and J lost 0, with 8 bases in between. The CDR3 coding sequence is TGTGCCAGCAGTTGGACGGACTCCTACGAGCAGTACTTC. Translated, it gives CASSWTDSYEQYF.

The CDR3 protein is CASSLVREVQPQHF. For the CDR3, the DNA is TGTGCCAGCAGCTTAGTAAGGGAGGTCCAGCCCCAGCATTTT. The chain has TRBV7-8 and TRBJ1-5; D remains ambiguous. The CDR3 totals 14 residues. Germline lookup yields CDR1 SGHVS and CDR2 FQNEAQ. V gave up 1 base and J gave up 7 bases, with 11 bases separating them.

This chain joins TRBV29-1 and TRBJ2-2; 10 bases match TRBD1. The CDR3 extends over 13 amino acids. The germline CDR1 and CDR2 sequences are SQVTM and ANQGSEA. V lost 7 bases, J lost 6 bases, and 5 bases stayed unmatched. The CDR3 loop reads CSASTGGSGELFF. DNA for the CDR3: TGCAGCGCCTCGACAGGGGGCTCCGGGGAGCTGTTTTTT.

CDR3: CASTGTARNEKLFF. DNA for the CDR3: TGTGCCAGCACCGGGACGGCCCGCAATGAAAAACTGTTTTTT. The chain carries TRBV6-5 and TRBJ1-4, with D possibly being TRBD1 (5 bases). The CDR3 is made up of 14 amino acids. Trimming pared 7 bases from V and 5 bases from J, leaving 14 bases between. Germline lookup yields CDR1 MNHEY and CDR2 SVGAGI.

The V and J genes are TRBV30 and TRBJ1-1; possibly TRBD1 for D (5 bases). Trimming shortened V by 7 bases and J by 0 bases, and 21 bases separated the two germline ends. The CDR3 has 16 amino acids. Germline CDR1 GTSNPN, CDR2 SVGIG (reference sequence). The CDR3 here is CASAGGAGTMNTEAFF. The CDR3 coding sequence is TGTGCCTCCGCGGGAGGGGCCGGTACCATGAACACTGAAGCTTTCTTT.

This chain joins TRBV12-5 and TRBJ1-5, with D maybe TRBD1 (5 bases). The CDR3 length is 14 residues. Germline V CDR1 and CDR2: LGHNT, FRNRAP. Trimming cost V 1 base and J 7 bases, with 11 bases left between them. CDR3: CASGLASGSQPQHF. CDR3 coding DNA: TGTGCTAGTGGTTTGGCCTCAGGGAGCCAGCCCCAGCATTTT.

This chain links TRBV5-1 with TRBJ2-2; 8 nucleotides agree with TRBD1. Germline V CDR1 and CDR2: SGHRS, YFSETQ. J was trimmed by 3 bases and V by 1 base; bases with no gene match: 2. There are 15 residues in the CDR3. CDR3 DNA: TGCGCCAGCAGCTTGTTGGGACAGGACACCGGGGAGCTGTTTTTT. Translation gives CASSLLGQDTGELFF.

The chain links TRBV7-9 to TRBJ2-5; weak D call: TRBD1 (6 bases). Germline V gene lookup returns CDR1 SEHNR and CDR2 FQNEAQ (reference sequence). V lost 3 bases and J lost 3, with 8 bases in between. CDR3 size: 13 residues. Written as DNA, the CDR3 is TGTGCCAGCAGCTTTGCAGGGGAAGAGACCCAGTACTTC. Protein sequence: CASSFAGEETQYF.

There are a few counts of this clone. The chain joins TRBV4-2 to TRBJ2-2, with D unclear. Trimming stripped 0 bases from V and 2 bases from J, with 4 bases between. The CDR3 has 14 amino acids. Germline V CDR1 and CDR2: LGHNA, YNFKEQ. DNA of the CDR3: TGTGCCAGCAGCCAAGATTACAACACCGGGGAGCTGTTTTTT. This translates into CASSQDYNTGELFF.

This chain connects TRBV5-4 to TRBJ1-2; no reliable D call. Germline loops: CDR1 SGHNT, CDR2 YYREEE (reference sequence). The CDR3 loop spans 13 amino acids. The V gene lost 3 bases and the J gene lost 1 base, with 7 bases spanning the gap. The CDR3 is CASSSPLNYGYTF. Here the CDR3 DNA reads TGTGCCAGCAGCTCTCCCCTTAACTATGGCTACACCTTC. The full variable domain, with the rest looked up from reference TRBV5-4 and TRBJ1-2, is ETGVTQSPTHLIKTRGQQVTLRCSSQSGHNTVSWYQQALGQGPQFIFQYYREEENGRGNFPPRFSGLQFPNYSSELNVNALELDDSALYLCASSSPLNYGYTFGSGTRLTVV.

V usage is TRBV6-6 and J usage is TRBJ1-3; weak D call: TRBD1 (5 bases). Germline CDR1 reads MNHNY; CDR2 reads SVGAGI (reference sequence). Trimming left V 6 bases short and J 8 bases short, with 20 bases between. This CDR3 spans 15 amino acids. Here the CDR3 DNA reads TGTGCCAGCAGAATCCCGGGCTCCGGGGGAGACACCATATATTTT. Translated: CASRIPGSGGDTIYF.

The DNA of the CDR3 is TGCGCCAGCAGCTTAACGACTAGATCCTCCTACGAGCAGTACTTC. As protein: CASSLTTRSSYEQYF. The chain combines TRBV5-1 with TRBJ2-7; possible D gene TRBD2, 6 bases. V was pared by 2 bases and J by 0 bases, with 12 bases between. In germline, CDR1 is SGHRS, CDR2 YFSETQ. CDR3 length equals 15 residues.

The chain carries TRBV29-1 and TRBJ2-1; D not certain. Germline-derived CDR1 and CDR2 are SQVTM and ANQGSEA. This CDR3 has 13 residues. V gave up 4 bases and J gave up 3 bases, with 10 bases separating them. The CDR3 here is CSVAPTLYNEQFF. CDR3 bases: TGCAGCGTTGCCCCGACCCTCTACAATGAGCAGTTCTTC.

CDR3 sequence reads: CASSQSGLPSYEQYF. The CDR3 nucleotides read TGCGCCAGCAGCCAAAGCGGGCTCCCCTCCTACGAGCAGTACTTC. V and J are TRBV4-3 and TRBJ2-7; D perhaps matches TRBD2 (6 bases). Germline values: CDR1 LGHNA, CDR2 YSLEER. Trimming stripped 2 bases from V and 0 bases from J, with 11 bases between. This CDR3 region has 15 residues.